This TCR beta chain was identified in a study of cytomegalovirus exposure and HLA in healthy donors. Study results and limitations: Associated with cytomegalovirus, according to the listing, were 150 to 200 TCR beta chains. Confirmation in vitro established that a few CMV-associated chains were specific for CMV antigens. The majority of TCR sequences were rare, yet some public TCRs appeared in many donors.

CDR1 MDHEN and CDR2 SYDVKM come from the germline V gene. Deletions cut 1 base from V and 0 bases from J, with 13 bases between. This CDR3 comprises 18 residues. A roughly 120-subject validation cohort, separate from the approximately 670-subject first cohort, supplied the donors. With respect to this clone: Its cognate antigen is unknown.

The assay was immunoSEQ multiplex PCR, and TCRdb's table has in-frame clones only and misses some. The sample lists around 300,000 clones, roughly 90% occurring once. The specimen was PBMCs. The TCR originated in a woman aged 18 to 35 in good health and CMV-seronegative. This rearrangement joins TRBV28 to TRBJ2-6; tentatively, D is TRBD1 (6 bases). The CDR3 loop is CASSLYGNRDSGANVLTF. DNA of the CDR3: TGTGCCAGCAGTTTATACGGTAACAGGGACTCTGGGGCCAACGTCCTGACTTTC.